The 28 T cell receptor beta chains presented below share a single source sample, sequenced in a study of T-cell memory formation after mild COVID-19. One entry per CDR3 protein, called by TCRdb with MiXCR from the 5' RACE reads. In the table there are roughly 620,000 distinct CDR3 sequences, approximately 18% of which are singletons. Input material: PBMCs or a T cell subset sorted from them (not recorded which). The source of these receptors is an adult woman who had mild COVID-19 (a few samples of this study predate the infection). Cell type and time point are not known.

This clonotype has more than one count but fewer than ten. V and J are TRBV5-1 and TRBJ1-5; D not certain. The CDR3 spans 13 residues. Germline CDR1 reads SGHRS; CDR2 reads YFSETQ. Between the trimmed V and J ends, which lost 4 bases and 9 bases, there was a span of 14 bases. The CDR3 DNA reads as TGCGCCAGCAGCCAGGCCCCCGCCGGGCCCCAGCATTTT. This translates into CASSQAPAGPQHF. Complete variable domain (other parts from reference TRBV5-1 and TRBJ1-5): KAGVTQTPRYLIKTRGQQVTLSCSPISGHRSVSWYQQTPGQGLQFLFEYFSETQRNKGNFPGRFSGRQFSNSRSEMNVSTLELGDSALYLCASSQAPAGPQHFGDGTRLSIL.

The chain uses TRBV5-6 and TRBJ2-5; D is uncertain. Germline V gene lookup returns CDR1 SGHDT and CDR2 YYEEEE. The CDR3 contains 13 residues. V gave up 4 bases and J gave up 5 bases, with 12 bases separating them. CDR3 residues: CASSRSADETQYF. The DNA for the CDR3 is TGTGCCAGCAGCCGCTCCGCTGACGAGACCCAGTACTTC.

The genes are TRBV5-5 and TRBJ2-7; D possibly corresponds to TRBD2 (5 bases). In germline, CDR1 is SGHKS, CDR2 YYEKEE (reference sequence). Trimming took off 4 bases at V and 3 bases at J, with 17 bases between the two ends. The length of the CDR3 is 15 residues. The CDR3 DNA reads as TGTGCCAGCAGCCCTGGCGTGGGAGTGTTCTACGAGCAGTACTTC. This sequence encodes CASSPGVGVFYEQYF.

The rearrangement links TRBV19 to TRBJ2-2; D remains unclear. The germline CDR1 and CDR2 sequences are LNHDA and SQIVND (reference sequence). V lost 2 bases to trimming and J lost 6 bases, with 7 bases between them. This CDR3 has 13 amino acids. CDR3 sequence reads: CASSILSSGELFF. The CDR3, as DNA: TGTGCCAGTAGTATATTGAGCTCCGGGGAGCTGTTTTTT.

V usage is TRBV15 and J usage is TRBJ2-7; D gene ambiguous. Germline V gives CDR1 LNHNV, CDR2 YYDKDF (reference sequence). Deletions cut 3 bases from V and 3 bases from J, with 3 bases between. This CDR3 has 11 residues. CDR3 coding DNA: TGTGCCACCAGCAGTCTCTACGAGCAGTACTTC. Its translation: CATSSLYEQYF.

This clonotype was counted between two and nine times. The chain employs TRBV7-9 and TRBJ1-2, with no clear D. The CDR3 has 12 residues. Germline V CDR1 and CDR2: SEHNR, FQNEAQ (reference sequence). The V end lost 4 bases, the J end lost 3 bases, and 6 bases lay between the germline ends. CDR3: CASSYGDYGYTF. CDR3 coding DNA: TGTGCCAGCAGCTACGGGGACTATGGCTACACCTTC.

The chain carries TRBV12-3 or TRBV12-4 and TRBJ2-4; the D gene is possibly TRBD1 (7 bases). V was shortened by 6 bases and J by 0 bases, with 15 bases between the two germline ends. The CDR3 loop spans 16 amino acids. The CDR3 bases are TGTGCCAGCAGCCCAGGGGGGCTAGTAGCCAAAAACATTCAGTACTTC. Protein product: CASSPGGLVAKNIQYF.

This clonotype was recorded at least ten times. This sequence joins TRBV2 and TRBJ2-2, with 12 bases aligning to TRBD2. Germline lookup yields CDR1 SNHLY and CDR2 FYNNEI. After removal of 5 bases from V and 5 bases from J, the junction contained 9 bases not matched to a gene. The CDR3 contains 17 residues. The CDR3 here is CASSSRLAGVNTGELFF. CDR3 nucleotides: TGTGCCAGCAGTTCTCGACTAGCGGGAGTTAATACCGGGGAGCTGTTTTTT.

V and J are TRBV7-2 and TRBJ1-1; D possibly corresponds to TRBD1 (5 bases). CDR1 is SGHTA, CDR2 FQGNSA, per germline. V shed 1 base and J shed 0 bases, with 9 bases lying between them. This CDR3 is 15 amino acids long. Written as DNA, the CDR3 is TGTGCCAGCAGCTTAGATCCAGGGCTGAACACTGAAGCTTTCTTT. It translates to CASSLDPGLNTEAFF.

The chain couples TRBV5-1 to TRBJ2-1; 16 bases map to TRBD2. The junction had 13 bases not matched to a gene; V was cut back by 4 bases and J by 9 bases. Germline V gene lookup returns CDR1 SGHRS and CDR2 YFSETQ. The length of the CDR3 is 18 residues. CDR3 residues: CASSPGLAGGPASSEQFF. The DNA for the CDR3 is TGCGCCAGCAGCCCGGGACTAGCGGGGGGGCCAGCGTCCAGTGAGCAGTTCTTC.

The chain carries TRBV29-1 and TRBJ1-5; D gene ambiguous. This CDR3 region has 13 residues. Germline V gives CDR1 SQVTM, CDR2 ANQGSEA. V shed 6 bases and J shed 0 bases, with 9 bases lying between them. CDR3 sequence reads: CSVASASNQPQHF. In nucleotides, the CDR3 is TGCAGCGTAGCCTCAGCTAGCAATCAGCCCCAGCATTTT.

The chain uses TRBV3-1 and TRBJ2-7, with D perhaps being TRBD1 or TRBD2 (5 bases each). This CDR3 region has 15 residues. CDR1 and CDR2 from the germline V gene are LGHDT and YNNKEL (reference sequence). Trimming stripped 5 bases from V and 1 base from J, with 15 bases between. The CDR3 nucleotides read TGTGCCAGCAGCGGAGGACAAGGAGGATCCTACGAGCAGTACTTC. It specifies CASSGGQGGSYEQYF.

This clonotype was seen only a few times. This chain uses TRBV9 with TRBJ2-7; D remains unclear. The CDR3 is 18 amino acids. Germline V gene lookup returns CDR1 SGDLS and CDR2 YYNGEE. Trimming pared 0 bases from V and 0 bases from J, leaving 19 bases between. The chain's CDR3 is CASSVATAPPRVSYEQYF. The CDR3 DNA reads TGTGCCAGCAGCGTAGCTACTGCACCCCCCCGAGTCTCCTACGAGCAGTACTTC.

The chain combines TRBV12-3 or TRBV12-4 with TRBJ2-1; a weak D match, TRBD2 (7 bases). The CDR3 runs to 16 residues. Trimming left V 7 bases short and J 7 bases short, with 23 bases between. This chain's CDR3 is CASTPRAGALGNEQFF. CDR3 nucleotide sequence: TGTGCCAGCACCCCAAGGGCGGGGGCCCTGGGGAATGAGCAGTTCTTC.

The V gene is TRBV5-1, the J gene TRBJ2-1; 7 positions match TRBD1. J was trimmed by 15 bases and V by 0 bases; bases with no gene match: 6. CDR1 and CDR2 (germline): SGHRS, YFSETQ. This CDR3 has 12 amino acids. The CDR3 nucleotides are TGCGCCAGCAGCTTGGCTGACAGGGCTCGGTTCTTC. Its protein product is CASSLADRARFF.

This chain uses TRBV19 with TRBJ2-3; a possible D gene is TRBD2 (6 bases). The V end lost 7 bases, the J end lost 4 bases, and 18 bases lay between the germline ends. The germline V gene encodes CDR1 LNHDA and CDR2 SQIVND (reference sequence). This CDR3 contains 15 residues. The CDR3 nucleotides are TGTGCCAGTAAGGACCGGGACTTAGGCGCAGATACGCAGTATTTT. Its translation is CASKDRDLGADTQYF.

The rearrangement joins TRBV14 to TRBJ1-2; D might be TRBD1 (5 bases). V was pared by 1 base and J by 8 bases, with 11 bases between. The V gene's germline CDR1 is SGHDN and CDR2 FVKESK. The CDR3 has 13 residues. The CDR3 bases are TGTGCCAGCAGCCAAGCAGCCAGGGAAGGCTACACCTTC. This gives the protein CASSQAAREGYTF.

This clonotype turned up a few times. The CDR3 loop is CASSLFPQRNEQFF. In DNA form, the CDR3 reads TGTGCCAGCAGTTTATTTCCCCAGAGAAATGAGCAGTTCTTC. The V call is TRBV27, the J call TRBJ2-1, with unresolved D. From germline, CDR1 is MNHEY and CDR2 SMNVEV (reference sequence). CDR3 size: 14 residues. Trimming removed 1 base at V and 7 bases at J, with 11 bases between.

The chain couples TRBV24-1 to TRBJ2-1, with 9 bases aligning to TRBD2. V gave up 4 bases and J gave up 2 bases; unmatched junction bases: 5. Germline CDR1 is KGHDR and CDR2 is SFDVKD. The CDR3 extends over 16 amino acids. CDR3 amino acids: CATSDQTSGTYNEQFF. The CDR3 nucleotides are TGTGCCACCAGTGACCAGACTAGCGGTACCTACAATGAGCAGTTCTTC.

Many counts were recorded for this clonotype. The chain has TRBV29-1 and TRBJ2-3, with unresolved D. There are 14 residues in the CDR3. Germline CDR1 reads SQVTM; CDR2 reads ANQGSEA. V lost 4 bases and J 2 bases, leaving 13 bases between the germline ends. CDR3 nucleotides: TGCAGCGTTGCAGTTTCTACGCTCACAGATACGCAGTATTTT. Translated, it gives CSVAVSTLTDTQYF.

Turning to this clonotype: Lacking the conserved final phenylalanine or tryptophan, this CDR3 likely reflects a read error. It is unclear where the CDR3 begins or ends on the DNA, so no DNA is shown, and the CDR3 is as TCRdb lists it. The J gene is TRBJ2-1, the V gene TRBV3-1; TRBD2, as called in the table, went unchecked against the DNA. The CDR3 has 13 residues if both end residues are counted. Germline V gene lookup returns CDR1 LGHDT and CDR2 YNNKEL (reference sequence). The CDR3 sequence: CASSHEERGPLLI.

This chain uses TRBV20-1 with TRBJ1-1; TRBD1 matches at 7 bases. V was clipped by 2 bases and J by 0 bases; unmatched bases: 3. Germline assignment: CDR1 DFQATT and CDR2 SNEGSKA (reference sequence). This CDR3 has 14 amino acids. For the CDR3, the DNA is TGCAGTGCTAGAAGGGGGCCCATGAACACTGAAGCTTTCTTT. It codes for CSARRGPMNTEAFF.

This clonotype was counted a few times. The chain recombines TRBV2 with TRBJ2-7; 7 positions match TRBD2. Germline V gives CDR1 SNHLY, CDR2 FYNNEI. The CDR3 is made up of 16 amino acids. J lost 2 bases, V lost 8 bases, and 15 bases had no gene match. DNA of the CDR3: TGTGCCAGCCTAGGGCCCGGGCGGGGGACCACCTACGAGCAGTACTTC. Protein product: CASLGPGRGTTYEQYF. Looking up the rest from reference TRBV2 and TRBJ2-7 gives the full variable domain: EPEVTQTPSHQVTQMGQEVILRCVPISNHLYFYWYRQILGQKVEFLVSFYNNEISEKSEIFDDQFSVERPDGSNFTLKIRSTKLEDSAMYFCASLGPGRGTTYEQYFGPGTRLTVT.

The J gene is TRBJ2-5, the V gene TRBV7-2; perhaps TRBD2 as D (5 bases). V lost 2 bases to trimming and J lost 5 bases, with 12 bases between them. Germline V gene sequence: CDR1 SGHTA, CDR2 FQGNSA. The CDR3 totals 14 residues. The CDR3 reads CASSLQAAQETQYF. The CDR3, as DNA: TGTGCCAGCAGCTTACAAGCGGCCCAGGAGACCCAGTACTTC.

CDR3 residues: CASNESGRRNEQFF. The CDR3 coding sequence is TGTGCCAGCAACGAATCCGGGAGACGCAATGAGCAGTTCTTC. The chain couples TRBV6-5 to TRBJ2-1; possibly TRBD2 for D (6 bases). Germline CDR1 MNHEY, CDR2 SVGAGI. The CDR3 consists of 14 residues. The V gene lost 7 bases and the J gene lost 6 bases, with 16 bases spanning the gap.

The rearrangement joins TRBV9 to TRBJ2-1; D is possibly TRBD2 (6 bases). CDR3 length equals 13 residues. Trimming left V 4 bases short and J 15 bases short, with 20 bases between. Germline CDR1 and CDR2: SGDLS and YYNGEE. In DNA, the CDR3 is TGTGCCAGCAGCCTTGTGCGGGACGGTCGTCTGTTCTTC. The encoded protein is CASSLVRDGRLFF.

This clonotype was detected a few times. The rearrangement links TRBV6-1 to TRBJ1-1; the D gene is possibly TRBD1 (5 bases). V was cut by 7 bases and J by 3 bases, with 30 bases left in between. There are 19 residues in the CDR3. Germline V lookup: CDR1 MNHNS, CDR2 SASEGT. CDR3 DNA sequence: TGTGCCAGCACCCCGGTATTGAGGGGCAGCCGGTCTGCGGACACTGAAGCTTTCTTT. Residues: CASTPVLRGSRSADTEAFF.

This clonotype was observed a few times. This chain links TRBV7-2 with TRBJ2-7; weak D call: TRBD1 (7 bases). The CDR3 runs to 15 residues. The V gene's germline CDR1 is SGHTA and CDR2 FQGNSA. V lost 6 bases to trimming and J lost 2 bases, with 17 bases between them. As DNA, the CDR3 is TGTGCCAGCAGGTCCCAGGGGGGTGGAACCTACGAGCAGTACTTC. Translation: CASRSQGGGTYEQYF.